The source of this T cell receptor (beta chain) is a study of T cells after yellow fever vaccination. Trimming took 5 bases from V and 0 from J, leaving 13 bases between them. The CDR3 spans 15 residues. The germline gives CDR1 SGHRS, CDR2 YFSETQ. This clonotype has a handful of counts. Its specificity is not known. Broader study findings: The booster saw the reappearance of most primary-vaccination clones (around 95% CD4, 80% to 90% CD8). Abundant bulk-population clonotypes could contaminate the FACS-sorted repertoires.

TCRdb called the 5' RACE reads again in MiXCR, with one record for every CDR3 protein. The table lists approximately 450,000 distinct CDR3 sequences, over 15% of them singletons. The receptor was derived from a man between 18 and 35 years old who received the YFV17D yellow fever vaccine. The chain joins TRBV5-1 to TRBJ2-3; D call uncertain. Sample: PBMCs, taken before the yellow fever booster vaccination. The CDR3 loop is CASSRNLVSTDTQYF. The CDR3 coding sequence is TGCGCCAGCAGTCGGAATCTGGTTAGCACAGATACGCAGTATTTT.